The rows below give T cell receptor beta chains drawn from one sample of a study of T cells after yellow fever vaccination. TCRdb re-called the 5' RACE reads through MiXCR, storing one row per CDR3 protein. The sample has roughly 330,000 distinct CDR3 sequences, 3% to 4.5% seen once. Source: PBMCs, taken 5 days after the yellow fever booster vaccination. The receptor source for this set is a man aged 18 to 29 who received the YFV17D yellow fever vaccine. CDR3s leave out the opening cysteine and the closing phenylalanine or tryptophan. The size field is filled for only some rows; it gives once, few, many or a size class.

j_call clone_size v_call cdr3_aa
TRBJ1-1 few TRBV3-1 ASSQNTANTEAF
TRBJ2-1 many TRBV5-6 ASSLAEGNEQF
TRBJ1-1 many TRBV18 ASSPSDRGQAF
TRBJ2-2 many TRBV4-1 ASSPISGWNTGELF
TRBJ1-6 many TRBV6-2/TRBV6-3 ASSNHRGSSPLH
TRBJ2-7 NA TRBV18 ASSPWTDSYEQY
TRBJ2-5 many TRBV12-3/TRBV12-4 ASSENRAKTQY
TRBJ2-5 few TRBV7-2 ASSSRVAGATGETQY
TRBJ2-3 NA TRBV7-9 ASSLKRDVRGDTQY
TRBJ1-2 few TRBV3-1 ASRATGHYGYT
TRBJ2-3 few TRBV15 ATSSLSRASSTDTQY